This T cell receptor (beta chain) originates from a study of CD8 T cells in Susac syndrome. RNA in amounts of roughly 0.5 to 1 ug was reverse transcribed with random hexamers. immunoSEQ multiplex PCR amplified TCR beta CDR3 across 54 Vbeta, 13 Jbeta. TCRdb fed the immunoSEQ multiplex PCR reads into MiXCR, producing one record per CDR3 protein. The sample consists of more than 150,000 distinct CDR3 sequences, roughly 95% of them appearing once. The V segment lost 5 bases and the J segment 6 bases; nucleotides outside the gene matches: 6. The germline V gene has CDR1 MNHEY and CDR2 SVGEGT. This CDR3 comprises 13 residues.

The sequence was collected from a human donor with Susac syndrome. The J gene is TRBJ2-7, the V gene TRBV6-2 or TRBV6-3; 8 positions match TRBD2. Sequenced sample: CD4+ T cells from PBMCs. CDR3 nucleotides: TGTGCCAGCAGTCACGGGAGGGCAGGCGAGCAGTACTTC. Translation gives CASSHGRAGEQYF.